These T cell receptor beta chains were read from a single sample in a study of cytomegalovirus exposure and HLA in healthy donors. The table came from immunoSEQ multiplex PCR; TCRdb's copy has only in-frame clones and leaves some out. The repertoire holds some 130,000 clones, with roughly 10% as singletons. Sequencing was performed on PBMCs. The receptors here all came from a man in his fifties or sixties in good health and CMV-seronegative. Each CDR3 is given with its conserved first and last residue.

j_gene: TRBJ1-1
v_gene: TRBV2
len: 14
CDR3aa: CASLDRGANTEAFF

j_gene: TRBJ2-3
v_gene: TRBV10-2
len: 14
CDR3aa: CAIRLTQSTDTQYF

j_gene: TRBJ2-4
v_gene: TRBV2
len: 13
CDR3aa: CAGQQGAKNIQYF

j_gene: TRBJ1-2
v_gene: TRBV6-5
len: 13
CDR3aa: CASTPQGNYGYTF

j_gene: TRBJ1-4
v_gene: TRBV5-1
len: 16
CDR3aa: CASSLAVRQGGEKLFF

j_gene: TRBJ1-1
v_gene: TRBV7-2
len: 13
CDR3aa: CANSFNSPNRAFF

j_gene: TRBJ2-5
v_gene: TRBV5-6
len: 14
CDR3aa: CASSLGHSSETQYF

j_gene: TRBJ1-1
v_gene: TRBV6-4
len: 13
CDR3aa: CASSMDRATEAFF

j_gene: TRBJ2-2
v_gene: TRBV5-4
len: 15
CDR3aa: CASSLANSGTGELFF

j_gene: TRBJ2-1
v_gene: TRBV10-3
len: 14
CDR3aa: CAASPLSGAGEQFF

j_gene: TRBJ1-6
v_gene: TRBV7-8
len: 17
CDR3aa: CASSLVSGSSYNSPLHF

j_gene: TRBJ2-7
v_gene: TRBV5-1
len: 16
CDR3aa: CASSLESGLNSYEQYF

j_gene: TRBJ2-1
v_gene: TRBV5-1
len: 13
CDR3aa: CASSGTSRSEQFF

j_gene: TRBJ1-1
v_gene: TRBV28
len: 15
CDR3aa: CASSSTGQANTEAFF